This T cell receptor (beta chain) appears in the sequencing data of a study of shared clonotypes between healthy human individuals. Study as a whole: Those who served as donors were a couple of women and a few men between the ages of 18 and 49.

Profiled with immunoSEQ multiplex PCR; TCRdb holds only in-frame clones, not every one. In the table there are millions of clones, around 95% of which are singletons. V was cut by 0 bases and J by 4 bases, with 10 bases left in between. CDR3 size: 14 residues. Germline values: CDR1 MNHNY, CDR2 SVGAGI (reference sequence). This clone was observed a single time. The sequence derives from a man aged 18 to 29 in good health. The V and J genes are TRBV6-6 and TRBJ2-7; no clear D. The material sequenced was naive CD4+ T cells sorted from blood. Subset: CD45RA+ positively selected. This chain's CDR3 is CASSYSGLLYEQYF. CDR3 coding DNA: TGTGCCAGCAGTTACTCGGGTCTTCTATACGAGCAGTACTTC.